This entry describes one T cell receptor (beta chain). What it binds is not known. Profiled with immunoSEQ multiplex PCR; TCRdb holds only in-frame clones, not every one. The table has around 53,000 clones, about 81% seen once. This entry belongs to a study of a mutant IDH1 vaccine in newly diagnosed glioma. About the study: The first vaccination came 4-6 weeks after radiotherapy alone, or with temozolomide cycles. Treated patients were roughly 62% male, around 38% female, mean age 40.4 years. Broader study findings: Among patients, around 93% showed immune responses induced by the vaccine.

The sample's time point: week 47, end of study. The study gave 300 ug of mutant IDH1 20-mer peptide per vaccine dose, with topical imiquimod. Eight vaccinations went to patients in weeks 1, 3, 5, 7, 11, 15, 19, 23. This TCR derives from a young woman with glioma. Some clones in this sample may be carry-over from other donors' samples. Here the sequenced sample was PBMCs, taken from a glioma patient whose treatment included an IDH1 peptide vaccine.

The CDR3: CAWSVQTDTQYF. CDR3 in DNA: TGTGCCTGGAGTGTACAAACAGATACGCAGTATTTT. The V call is TRBV30, the J call TRBJ2-3, with unresolved D. The ends were cut back, 0 bases at V and 3 bases at J, with 4 bases in the middle. Germline CDR1 is GTSNPN and CDR2 is SVGIG (reference sequence). The CDR3 totals 12 residues. Full variable domain (missing parts from reference TRBV30 and TRBJ2-3): SQTIHQWPATLVQPVGSPLSLECTVEGTSNPNLYWYRQAAGRGLQLLFYSVGIGQISSEVPQNLSASRPQDRQFILSSKKLLLSDSGFYLCAWSVQTDTQYFGPGTRLTVL.